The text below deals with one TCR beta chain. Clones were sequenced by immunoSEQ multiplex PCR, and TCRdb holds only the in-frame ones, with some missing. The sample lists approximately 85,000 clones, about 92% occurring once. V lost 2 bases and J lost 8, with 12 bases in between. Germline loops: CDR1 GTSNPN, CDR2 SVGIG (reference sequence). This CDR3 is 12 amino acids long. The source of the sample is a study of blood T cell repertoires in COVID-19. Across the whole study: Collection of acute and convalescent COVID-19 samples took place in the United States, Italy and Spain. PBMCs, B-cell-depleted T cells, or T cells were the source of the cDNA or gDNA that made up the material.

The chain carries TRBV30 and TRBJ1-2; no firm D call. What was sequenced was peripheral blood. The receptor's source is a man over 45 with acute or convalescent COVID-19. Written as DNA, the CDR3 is TGTGCCTGGAGTCCGGGGATAGGCGGCTACACCTTC. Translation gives CAWSPGIGGYTF.